The 11 T cell receptor beta chains given below trace back to one sample, sequenced in a study of response to subunit inactivated influenza vaccine. TCRdb re-called the RT-PCR reads with MiXCR, one entry per CDR3 protein. Of 500,000 to 600,000 distinct CDR3 sequences in the sample, roughly 8.2% were seen once. This specimen consisted of PBMCs from blood, obtained 23 months after vaccination. The receptors originated from a man aged 50 to 69 who received an inactivated influenza vaccine.

The chain uses TRBV7-2 and TRBJ2-7; 9 bases are shared with TRBD1. The CDR3 spans 14 residues. Trimming took 4 bases from V and 4 from J; bases not matched to a gene: 5. From germline, CDR1 is SGHTA and CDR2 FQGNSA. CDR3 amino acids: CASSSTGGGYEQYF. As DNA, the CDR3 is TGTGCCAGCAGCTCCACAGGGGGCGGTTACGAGCAGTACTTC.

The chain is built from TRBV11-2 and TRBJ2-5; the D is unclear. The germline CDR1 and CDR2 sequences are SGHAT and FQNNGV. V lost 0 bases to trimming and J lost 2 bases, with 7 bases between them. There are 14 residues in the CDR3. The CDR3 region has the DNA TGTGCCAGCAGCTTAGAGTGGCGGCAAGAGACCCAGTACTTC. The encoded protein is CASSLEWRQETQYF. The full variable domain, completed using reference TRBV11-2 and TRBJ2-5, is EAGVAQSPRYKIIEKRQSVAFWCNPISGHATLYWYQQILGQGPKLLIQFQNNGVVDDSQLPKDRFSAERLKGVDSTLKIQPAKLEDSAVYLCASSLEWRQETQYFGPGTRLLVL.

V is TRBV27 and J is TRBJ1-5; 9 bases fit TRBD1. Germline CDR1 MNHEY, CDR2 SMNVEV (reference sequence). The CDR3 has 17 residues. V dropped 0 bases and J dropped 2; count of bases not matched to a gene: 5. The DNA for the CDR3 is TGTGCCAGCAGTTTATCCCGGACAGGGGCTGGCAATCAGCCCCAGCATTTT. It translates to CASSLSRTGAGNQPQHF.

As for this clonotype: At one boundary the junction diverges from the germline segment, which might be a read error. The V gene is TRBV11-1, the J gene TRBJ2-1; no definite D call. The CDR3 runs 15 residues. CDR1 SGHAT and CDR2 FQDESV come from the germline V gene (reference sequence). CDR3 residues: CDSSLSAGSYNEQFF. CDR3 sequence (DNA): TGTGACAGCAGCTTAAGTGCCGGCTCCTACAATGAGCAGTTCTTC.

This clonotype was counted only a few times. This chain uses TRBV28 with TRBJ2-7; 7 bases line up with TRBD2. In germline, CDR1 is MDHEN, CDR2 SYDVKM. The V gene end was trimmed by 1 base and the J gene end by 6 bases; junction bases not matched to a gene: 12. The CDR3 is made up of 16 amino acids. The CDR3 region has the DNA TGTGCCAGCAGTTTATTCGGGACGGGAGGATGGATCGAGCAGTACTTC. Its protein product is CASSLFGTGGWIEQYF. The full variable domain, its missing parts supplied by reference TRBV28 and TRBJ2-7, is DVKVTQSSRYLVKRTGEKVFLECVQDMDHENMFWYRQDPGLGLRLIYFSYDVKMKEKGDIPEGYSVSREKKERFSLILESASTNQTSMYLCASSLFGTGGWIEQYFGPGTRLTVT.

This clonotype turned up a few times. The chain links TRBV7-2 to TRBJ2-5; D might be TRBD2 (5 bases). The CDR3 has 13 amino acids. Germline CDR1 is SGHTA and CDR2 is FQGNSA. Trimming shortened V by 0 bases and J by 7 bases, and 9 bases separated the two germline ends. CDR3 nucleotides: TGTGCCAGCAGCTTAGCGGACTCCGCGACCCAGTACTTC. It yields the protein CASSLADSATQYF.

This clonotype was counted at least ten times. This chain connects TRBV12-3 or TRBV12-4 to TRBJ2-1; 12 bases align to TRBD2. With V trimmed by 5 bases and J by 6 bases, 5 bases remained unmatched. The CDR3 runs 15 residues. The CDR3 nucleotides read TGTGCCAGCAGTCCCCTAGCGGGGGGGCGCAATGAGCAGTTCTTC. Its translation is CASSPLAGGRNEQFF.

This clonotype appeared a few times. This chain links TRBV5-1 with TRBJ2-1; the D gene is possibly TRBD2 (6 bases). The CDR3 loop spans 16 amino acids. Germline V lookup: CDR1 SGHRS, CDR2 YFSETQ. The V and J ends lost 5 bases and 0 bases respectively, with 15 bases between them. CDR3 amino acids: CASRDGPTSSYNEQFF. For the CDR3, the DNA is TGCGCCAGCAGAGATGGGCCGACTAGCTCCTACAATGAGCAGTTCTTC.

Many counts were recorded for this clonotype. The chain uses TRBV10-3 and TRBJ1-5; the D is unclear. The germline V gene encodes CDR1 ENHRY and CDR2 SYGVKD. The V end lost 8 bases, the J end lost 3 bases, and 8 bases lay between the germline ends. The CDR3 loop spans 12 amino acids. CDR3 in amino acids: CAIGPNNQPQHF. In nucleotides, the CDR3 is TGTGCCATCGGTCCAAACAATCAGCCCCAGCATTTT.

This clonotype was counted only a few times. J is TRBJ2-3 and V is TRBV4-2; 14 nucleotides match TRBD2. CDR3 size: 15 residues. In germline, CDR1 is LGHNA, CDR2 YNFKEQ. V was pared by 3 bases and J by 6 bases, with 2 bases of the junction left unmatched. CDR3 sequence (DNA): TGTGCCAGCAGCCAGGGACTAGCGGGGGTGGATACGCAGTATTTT. It specifies CASSQGLAGVDTQYF.

The CDR3: CASSEHTPSGANVLTF. The CDR3 DNA sequence: TGTGCCAGCAGTGAACACACCCCTTCTGGGGCCAACGTCCTGACTTTC. The rearrangement joins TRBV2 to TRBJ2-6, with D unresolved. The CDR3 runs to 16 residues. The germline V and J ends were trimmed by 2 bases and 1 base, with 9 bases remaining between them. Germline-derived CDR1 and CDR2 are SNHLY and FYNNEI.